This entry lists 14 T cell receptor beta chains sequenced from one sample in a study of T cells in Graves' hyperthyroidism and ophthalmopathy. Amplified TCR beta CDR3 regions came from RNA transcripts. First-round RT-PCR of the TCR CDR3 relied on the HTBI primer set. Via MiXCR, TCRdb re-called the multiplex PCR reads, giving one row per CDR3 protein. The sample has around 350,000 distinct CDR3 sequences, 15% to 18% seen once. Input material: blood. These receptors were taken from a woman aged 18 to 35 with Graves' hyperthyroidism that later progressed to Graves' ophthalmopathy.

This clonotype was recorded many times. The chain couples TRBV11-2 to TRBJ2-3; D unclear. V was shortened by 5 bases and J by 4 bases, with 10 bases between the two germline ends. The CDR3 totals 13 residues. Germline lookup yields CDR1 SGHAT and CDR2 FQNNGV. CDR3 protein: CASSPVYPDTQYF. The CDR3 DNA is TGTGCCAGCAGCCCGGTCTACCCAGATACGCAGTATTTT.

This clonotype was observed at least ten times. This chain connects TRBV7-9 to TRBJ1-1, with unresolved D. V lost 5 bases to trimming and J lost 2 bases, with 12 bases between them. Germline V gene lookup returns CDR1 SEHNR and CDR2 FQNEAQ (reference sequence). This CDR3 comprises 14 residues. CDR3 region: CASSPGWENTEAFF. The CDR3 DNA reads as TGTGCCAGCAGCCCCGGTTGGGAAAACACTGAAGCTTTCTTT.

At least ten counts were recorded for this clonotype. The rearrangement links TRBV2 to TRBJ2-1; possible D gene TRBD1, 5 bases. Germline CDR1 SNHLY, CDR2 FYNNEI. With 4 bases removed from V and 5 bases from J, the gap between germline ends came to 15 bases. The CDR3 covers 15 residues. The CDR3 sequence: CASSVFRVSDNEQFF. In nucleotides, the CDR3 is TGTGCCAGCAGTGTATTCAGGGTCTCTGACAATGAGCAGTTCTTC.

This clonotype was found many times. The genes are TRBV6-1 and TRBJ2-5; 11 nucleotides align to TRBD2. Germline V lookup: CDR1 MNHNS, CDR2 SASEGT. The CDR3 has 16 residues. V shed 4 bases, J shed 4 bases, and the junction held 8 bases outside the gene matches. The CDR3 nucleotides are TGTGCCAGCAGTGGAGAACTAGCGGGAGTGGGAGAGACCCAGTACTTC. The encoded protein is CASSGELAGVGETQYF.

J is TRBJ2-1 and V is TRBV7-9; D remains unclear. The CDR3 has 11 amino acids. Between the trimmed V and J ends, which lost 5 bases and 9 bases, there was a span of 8 bases. CDR1 SEHNR and CDR2 FQNEAQ come from the germline V gene (reference sequence). Written as DNA, the CDR3 is TGTGCCAGCAGCGTTAGTAGTGAGCAGTTCTTC. Translated, it gives CASSVSSEQFF.

There are many counts of this clonotype. Here the CDR3 reads CASSGRDYEQYF. The CDR3 nucleotides read TGTGCCAGCAGCGGCAGAGACTACGAGCAGTACTTC. The rearrangement uses TRBV7-9 and TRBJ2-7; D is unresolved. CDR1 is SEHNR, CDR2 FQNEAQ, per germline (reference sequence). The CDR3 is made up of 12 amino acids. V lost 5 bases to trimming and J lost 3 bases, with 8 bases between them.

The sample holds many counts of this clonotype. This sequence joins TRBV27 and TRBJ2-3; maybe TRBD1 (5 bases). Per germline, CDR1 MNHEY and CDR2 SMNVEV (reference sequence). The V end lost 5 bases, the J end lost 0 bases, and 6 bases lay between the germline ends. The CDR3 has 13 amino acids. CDR3 sequence (DNA): TGTGCCAGCAGTGGGGCTAGCACAGATACGCAGTATTTT. Translating gives CASSGASTDTQYF.

This clonotype showed up many times. As DNA, the CDR3 is TGTGCCAGCAGTAAAAGGGGGAGCAATCAGCCCCAGCATTTT. This gives the protein CASSKRGSNQPQHF. This chain connects TRBV27 to TRBJ1-5; tentative D call: TRBD1 (6 bases). V was cut by 5 bases and J by 1 base, with 9 bases left in between. There are 14 residues in the CDR3. Germline V gene data show CDR1 as MNHEY and CDR2 as SMNVEV (reference sequence).

In this sample, this clonotype turned up many times. V gene TRBV7-2 combines with J gene TRBJ2-3, with 12 bases aligning to TRBD2. The length of the CDR3 is 15 residues. The trim removed 4 bases at V and 10 bases at J, leaving 9 bases unmatched. Germline values: CDR1 SGHTA, CDR2 FQGNSA. The CDR3 region is CASSWKTSGSAPQYF. CDR3 coding DNA: TGTGCCAGCAGCTGGAAGACTAGCGGGAGCGCTCCGCAGTATTTT. The entire variable domain, with the rest obtained from reference TRBV7-2 and TRBJ2-3, is as follows: GAGVSQSPSNKVTEKGKDVELRCDPISGHTALYWYRQSLGQGLEFLIYFQGNSAPDKSGLPSDRFSAERTGGSVSTLTIQRTQQEDSAVYLCASSWKTSGSAPQYFGPGTRLTVL.

In this sample, this clonotype turned up many times. The V call is TRBV9, the J call TRBJ1-2, with 7 bases that match TRBD1. The CDR3 is 13 amino acids. The germline gives CDR1 SGDLS, CDR2 YYNGEE. The V gene end was trimmed by 1 base and the J gene end by 5 bases; junction bases not matched to a gene: 2. As DNA, the CDR3 is TGTGCCAGCAGCGTATCGACAGGGTATGGCTACACCTTC. Translating it yields CASSVSTGYGYTF.

V gene TRBV9 combines with J gene TRBJ2-7; D call uncertain. V was clipped by 3 bases and J by 1 base, with 14 bases between them. CDR3 length: 15 residues. Germline CDR1 SGDLS, CDR2 YYNGEE. The CDR3 is CASSAESGPSYEQYF. The CDR3 region has the DNA TGTGCCAGCAGCGCAGAATCCGGGCCGTCCTACGAGCAGTACTTC.

The chain combines TRBV6-1 with TRBJ2-7, with 10 positions matching TRBD2. Germline assignment: CDR1 MNHNS and CDR2 SASEGT. This CDR3 region has 16 residues. V was pared by 5 bases and J by 4 bases, with 11 bases of the junction left unmatched. The CDR3 here is CASSPLAGASIYEQYF. The CDR3 DNA is TGTGCCAGCAGTCCGCTAGCGGGAGCCAGTATTTACGAGCAGTACTTC.

In this sample, this clonotype turned up many times. The chain joins TRBV6-1 to TRBJ2-1; TRBD2 matches 8 bases. The CDR3 runs 14 residues. Unmatched junction bases numbered 8, after V lost 7 bases and J lost 6 bases. Germline V gene sequence: CDR1 MNHNS, CDR2 SASEGT. CDR3 DNA sequence: TGTGCCAGCAAAAGCGGGAGAATCATCAATGAGCAGTTCTTC. Residues: CASKSGRIINEQFF.

This chain uses TRBV5-8 with TRBJ2-1; a weak D match, TRBD1 (5 bases). The germline gives CDR1 SGHTS, CDR2 YDEGEE. The CDR3 contains 16 residues. Trimming left V 1 base short and J 8 bases short, with 19 bases between. CDR3 in DNA: TGTGCCAGCAGCTTGAATAGTCAGGGCCGCGTCCATGAGCAGTTCTTC. It encodes CASSLNSQGRVHEQFF.